The rows below give T cell receptor beta chains drawn from one sample of a study of blood T cell repertoires in COVID-19. Only in-frame clones appear in the TCRdb table, and some are missing; sequencing was by immunoSEQ multiplex PCR. Altogether roughly 210,000 clones are present, roughly nine tenths being singletons, with the ten largest covering less than 2%. Material for sequencing was peripheral blood. The receptor source for this set is a man aged 65 to 79 with acute or convalescent COVID-19. The CDR3 runs from the conserved cysteine through the conserved F or W. The D gene is left open where the match is weak. Only part of the rows carry a size: once, few, many, or a class if the clone is expanded.

CDR3aa | CDR3nt | abundance | d_gene | j_gene | v_gene
CASSPSGALYEQYF | TGTGCCAGCTCACCTTCAGGGGCACTCTACGAGCAGTACTTC | - | - | TRBJ2-7 | TRBV18
CASSSGRDTEAFF | TGTGCCAGCAGCTCCGGGAGGGACACTGAAGCTTTCTTT | - | - | TRBJ1-1 | TRBV11-3
CASSLVVGLAGDHSAVFRTDTQYF | TGTGCCAGCAGTTTAGTTGTGGGACTAGCGGGAGACCACAGTGCAGTTTTTCGAACAGATACGCAGTATTTT | - | TRBD2 | TRBJ2-3 | TRBV28
CASSPRLAGASEQFF | TGTGCCAGCAGTCCGAGACTAGCGGGAGCGTCTGAGCAGTTCTTC | - | TRBD2 | TRBJ2-1 | TRBV6-2/TRBV6-3
CASTRLIREETQYF | TGTGCCAGCACACGTTTAATTCGGGAAGAGACCCAGTACTTC | - | - | TRBJ2-5 | TRBV6-5
CASNGQGFNSPLHF | TGTGCCAGCAACGGACAGGGTTTTAATTCACCCCTCCACTTT | - | TRBD1 | TRBJ1-6 | TRBV7-9
CASSVAGPGVHEQYF | TGTGCCAGCAGCGTAGCGGGCCCAGGGGTCCACGAGCAGTACTTC | - | - | TRBJ2-7 | TRBV9
CASSRDSSGNTIYF | TGTGCCAGCAGTCGAGACAGCTCTGGAAACACCATATATTTT | - | - | TRBJ1-3 | TRBV7-2
CASSEFERGGGEQYF | TGTGCCAGCAGTGAGTTCGAGCGGGGGGGCGGCGAGCAGTACTTC | - | TRBD2 | TRBJ2-7 | TRBV25-1
CASRDRGLSTGELFF | TGTGCCAGCAGGGACAGGGGGCTCAGTACCGGGGAGCTGTTTTTT | - | TRBD1 | TRBJ2-2 | TRBV5-4
CATSDPRQGDTGELFF | TGTGCCACCAGTGATCCTCGACAGGGCGACACCGGGGAGCTGTTTTTT | - | TRBD1 | TRBJ2-2 | TRBV24-1
CASSPGQKNSPLHF | TGCGCCAGCTCCCCGGGACAGAAAAATTCACCCCTCCACTTT | - | TRBD1 | TRBJ1-6 | TRBV5-1
CSAAGTVTEAFF | TGCAGCGCCGCCGGGACAGTAACTGAAGCTTTCTTT | - | TRBD1 | TRBJ1-1 | TRBV29-1
CASGLFPKGSEQYF | TGTGCTAGTGGTTTATTCCCCAAGGGGTCCGAGCAGTACTTC | - | - | TRBJ2-7 | TRBV12-5
CASSPRDRASDEQYF | TGTGCCAGCAGCCCCCGGGACAGGGCGTCGGACGAGCAGTACTTC | - | TRBD1 | TRBJ2-7 | TRBV3-1/TRBV3-2
CASSVEEQNLGYGYTF | TGTGCCAGCAGCGTAGAGGAACAGAACTTGGGCTATGGCTACACCTTC | - | - | TRBJ1-2 | TRBV9
CASSAQGGNTEAFF | TGTGCCAGCAGCGCTCAGGGAGGGAACACTGAAGCTTTCTTT | - | - | TRBJ1-1 | TRBV11-2
CASSPTTLAKNIQYF | TGTGCCAGCAGCCCGACAACCTTAGCCAAAAACATTCAGTACTTC | - | - | TRBJ2-4 | TRBV3-1/TRBV3-2
CASSRTGNQAYNEQFF | TGCGCCAGCAGCCGAACAGGGAACCAAGCTTACAATGAGCAGTTCTTC | - | - | TRBJ2-1 | TRBV4-1
CASSVSSTSGRGPDTQYF | TGTGCCAGTAGTGTCTCCTCCACTAGCGGGAGGGGCCCAGATACGCAGTATTTT | - | TRBD2 | TRBJ2-3 | TRBV19
CATSRDLGSKVTEAFF | TGTGCCACCAGCAGAGATTTGGGGAGTAAGGTAACTGAAGCTTTCTTT | - | - | TRBJ1-1 | TRBV15
CASSFPTSGRAGNEQFF | TGTGCCAGCAGTTTTCCCACTAGCGGGAGGGCCGGCAATGAGCAGTTCTTC | - | TRBD2 | TRBJ2-1 | TRBV28
CATSRLPWQVDTGELFF | TGTGCCACCAGCAGACTCCCCTGGCAGGTAGACACCGGGGAGCTGTTTTTT | - | - | TRBJ2-2 | TRBV15
CASNSGNEVYEQYF | TGTGCCAGCAATTCAGGGAACGAAGTTTACGAGCAGTACTTC | - | - | TRBJ2-7 | TRBV2
CASSLRDQPQHF | TGTGCCAGCTCACTGAGGGATCAGCCCCAGCATTTT | - | - | TRBJ1-5 | TRBV18
CASSLFSGRGLTDTQYF | TGTGCCAGTAGTCTTTTTAGCGGGAGAGGTCTTACAGATACGCAGTATTTT | - | TRBD2 | TRBJ2-3 | TRBV19
CASSMWGLSTDTQYF | TGTGCCAGCAGTATGTGGGGACTTAGCACAGATACGCAGTATTTT | - | - | TRBJ2-3 | TRBV27
CASSLSGDPEAFF | TGTGCCAGCAGTTTATCCGGGGATCCTGAAGCTTTCTTT | - | - | TRBJ1-1 | TRBV6-2/TRBV6-3
CASSVGRTTDNNEQFF | TGTGCCAGCAGCGTAGGGAGGACCACCGATAACAATGAGCAGTTCTTC | - | - | TRBJ2-1 | TRBV9
CASSLSGSGSYEQYF | TGTGCCAGCAGTCTTAGCGGGAGCGGGAGCTACGAGCAGTACTTC | - | TRBD2 | TRBJ2-7 | TRBV28
CASSLRDRASAFF | TGTGCCAGCAGTCTCCGGGACAGGGCTTCAGCTTTCTTT | - | TRBD1 | TRBJ1-1 | TRBV6-1
CASSINFLREKEQYF | TGTGCCAGTAGTATAAATTTCTTGCGGGAGAAGGAGCAGTACTTC | - | TRBD2 | TRBJ2-7 | TRBV19
CASSLEGASNQPQHF | TGCGCCAGCAGCCTCGAGGGCGCGAGCAATCAGCCCCAGCATTTT | few | - | TRBJ1-5 | TRBV4-1
CATSDATGQNTEAFF | TGTGCCACCAGTGATGCGACAGGTCAGAACACTGAAGCTTTCTTT | - | - | TRBJ1-1 | TRBV24-1
CASSVGTGIPYEQYF | TGTGCCAGCAGTGTCGGGACAGGGATTCCCTACGAGCAGTACTTC | few | TRBD1 | TRBJ2-7 | TRBV5-4
CASSIRGQGNGYTF | TGTGCCAGCAGCATTAGGGGACAGGGTAATGGCTACACCTTC | - | TRBD1 | TRBJ1-2 | TRBV13
CAWSVRDRAPNQPQHF | TGTGCCTGGAGTGTAAGGGACAGGGCGCCAAATCAGCCCCAGCATTTT | - | TRBD1 | TRBJ1-5 | TRBV30
CASSQGQGPYNEQFF | TGCGCCAGCAGCCAAGGCCAGGGCCCCTACAATGAGCAGTTCTTC | - | - | TRBJ2-1 | TRBV4-1
CASSQEVGWREYF | TGCGCCAGCAGCCAAGAGGTGGGATGGCGGGAGTACTTC | few | - | TRBJ2-4 | TRBV4-3
CASRRGGSTDTQYF | TGTGCCAGCAGGCGGGGCGGGAGCACAGATACGCAGTATTTT | - | - | TRBJ2-3 | TRBV9